The rows below give T cell receptor beta chains drawn from one sample of a study of T cells in Graves' hyperthyroidism and ophthalmopathy. TCRdb called the multiplex PCR reads again in MiXCR, with one record for every CDR3 protein. The table includes a few hundred thousand distinct CDR3 sequences, roughly 15% detected once. The material sequenced was blood. The receptors derive from a woman aged 40 to 49 with Graves' hyperthyroidism that later progressed to Graves' ophthalmopathy. Each CDR3 is given with its conserved first and last residue. A D gene is named only where the DNA matches it firmly. A row's size may be missing; if present it is once, few, many or a size class.

>TRBV3-1|-|TRBJ2-5|-|16
TGTGCCAGCAGCCCTAGAGGTGTCAGAACGCCAGAGACCCAGTACTTC
CASSPRGVRTPETQYF
>TRBV28|TRBD2|TRBJ2-1|once|16
TGTGCCAGCAGCCAAGCCGCTAGCGGGAGGGCCAATGAGCAGTTCTTC
CASSQAASGRANEQFF
>TRBV3-1|TRBD2|TRBJ2-7|many|15
TGTGCCAGCAGCCATCGCGGGAGTAGAGCCTACGAGCAGTACTTC
CASSHRGSRAYEQYF
>TRBV12-3/TRBV12-4|TRBD1|TRBJ1-6|many|15
TGTGCCAGCAGTTTAGGGGGACAGGGCGCTTCACCCCTCCACTTT
CASSLGGQGASPLHF
>TRBV28|-|TRBJ2-7|many|15
TGTGCCAGCAGTTTTACAGGGTTACGGGGACCCGAGCAGTACTTC
CASSFTGLRGPEQYF
>TRBV6-2/TRBV6-3|-|TRBJ1-1|-|14
TGTGCCAGCAGTTACGGGAGGGGTCAAGAAAAAGCTTTCTTT
CASSYGRGQEKAFF
>TRBV28|-|TRBJ2-7|medium-sized|14
TGTGCCAGCAGCTCTAAACAGGGAACCTACGAGCAGTACTTC
CASSSKQGTYEQYF
>TRBV27|-|TRBJ2-7|many|13
TGTGCCAGCAGTTTACTTACAGGAGGCGAGCAGTACTTC
CASSLLTGGEQYF
>TRBV5-1|-|TRBJ1-1|-|14
TGCGCCAGCAGTTTACAGGGTATCGGAACTGAAGCTTTCTTT
CASSLQGIGTEAFF
>TRBV7-2|-|TRBJ1-3|few|17
TGTGCCAGCAGCCAATGGGGCCCCGGGGGAAATGGAAACACCATATATTTT
CASSQWGPGGNGNTIYF
>TRBV20-1|-|TRBJ2-1|-|15
TGCAGTGCTAGCCCAATAGCGGAATCCTACAATGAGCAGTTCTTC
CSASPIAESYNEQFF
>TRBV6-1|-|TRBJ1-5|few|15
TGTGCCAGCAGTGAACCCCCTTGGGGCGATCAGCCCCAGCATTTT
CASSEPPWGDQPQHF
>TRBV28|-|TRBJ2-1|-|16
TGTGCCAGCAGTCACCGAAGCTCCTCAACTTACAATGAGCAGCTCTTC
CASSHRSSSTYNEQLF
>TRBV4-1|TRBD2|TRBJ2-3|many|17
TGCGCCAGCAGCCAAGCCTCCCTAGCGGGAGTAGTAGATACGCAGTATTTT
CASSQASLAGVVDTQYF
>TRBV11-2|TRBD1|TRBJ2-5|-|16
TGTGCCAGCAGCCTCGCAGGGGGCCGTTTCCAAGAGACCCAGTACTTC
CASSLAGGRFQETQYF
>TRBV28|TRBD1|TRBJ1-2|many|15
TGTGCCAGCAGTTTACCCGGACAGGGGGCGGGTGGCTACACCTTC
CASSLPGQGAGGYTF
>TRBV7-9|-|TRBJ1-2|-|13
TGTGCCAGCAGCCGAGGGCCGGCGTATGGCTACACCTTC
CASSRGPAYGYTF
>TRBV6-2/TRBV6-3|-|TRBJ2-3|many|16
TGTGCCAGCAGTTCCATTCCGGGAGCGAGCACAGATACGCAGTATTTT
CASSSIPGASTDTQYF
>TRBV20-1|TRBD1|TRBJ2-5|many|15
TGCAGTGCTAGAGCGAACAGGGGGCGAGTGGAGACCCAGTACTTC
CSARANRGRVETQYF
>TRBV29-1|TRBD2|TRBJ2-2|few|15
TGCAGCGTTGAAGTGGCTAGCGGGGGCACCGGGGAGCTGTTTTTT
CSVEVASGGTGELFF
>TRBV20-1|TRBD2|TRBJ2-1|-|14
TGCAGTTTAAGCCCGACTAGCCTCTACAATGAGCAGTTCTTC
CSLSPTSLYNEQFF
>TRBV27|-|TRBJ1-1|many|15
TGTGCCAGCAGTGGACCATTGGGGGGGACCACTGAAGCTTTCTTT
CASSGPLGGTTEAFF
>TRBV18|-|TRBJ2-5|many|13
TGTGCCAGCTCAAGTCAGGGAGGAGAGACCCAGTACTTC
CASSSQGGETQYF
>TRBV6-1|-|TRBJ2-7|many|13
TGTGCCAGCAAGGATCCCCAGTCCCTCGAGCAGTACTTC
CASKDPQSLEQYF
>TRBV7-9|TRBD1|TRBJ1-1|many|13
TGTGCCAGCAGCTTCTTTAGGGACAGGGAAGCTTTCTTT
CASSFFRDREAFF
>TRBV2|-|TRBJ2-1|many|14
TGTGCCAGCAGTGGCGGTAGCGCCTACAATGAGCAGTTCTTC
CASSGGSAYNEQFF
>TRBV28|-|TRBJ1-4|-|13
TGTGCCAGCCGGGGTGCTACTAATGAAAAACTGTTTTTT
CASRGATNEKLFF
>TRBV18|-|TRBJ2-5|many|14
TGTGCCAGCACCTTAGCGGCTCCTGGTGAGACCCAGTACTTC
CASTLAAPGETQYF
>TRBV24-1|-|TRBJ1-2|many|14
TGTGCCACCAGTGACTCGGACAGTTACTATGGCTACACCTTC
CATSDSDSYYGYTF
>TRBV15|-|TRBJ2-1|once|15
TGTGCCACCAGCAGAGATAATCTGAAAAACAATGAGCAGTTCTTC
CATSRDNLKNNEQFF
>TRBV20-1|TRBD2|TRBJ2-1|many|18
TGCAGTGCTGGCGGGGGGCTAGCGGCCCAGTTGAACTACAATGAGCAGTTCTTC
CSAGGGLAAQLNYNEQFF
>TRBV2|-|TRBJ1-4|few|17
TGTGCCAGCTCGCTTGAAAAGGAGGCAGCGCTTAATGAAAAACTGTTTTTT
CASSLEKEAALNEKLFF
>TRBV28|-|TRBJ1-1|many|15
TGTGCCAGCAGTTCTGACGTAGGAGAGAACACTGAAGCTTTCTTT
CASSSDVGENTEAFF
>TRBV7-9|-|TRBJ1-3|many|14
TGTGCCAGCAGCTCCGGATTTACTGGAAACACCATATATTTT
CASSSGFTGNTIYF
>TRBV11-2|TRBD2|TRBJ2-7|many|14
TGTGCCAGCAGCTTAGCCTTAGCGGGGTACGAGCAGTACTTC
CASSLALAGYEQYF
>TRBV6-5|TRBD1|TRBJ2-2|many|20
TGTGCCAGCAGTTACGAGTCAATGGGGACAGGGGGGACGAACACCGGGGAGCTGTTTTTT
CASSYESMGTGGTNTGELFF
>TRBV11-2|-|TRBJ2-5|many|14
TGTGCCAGCAGCTTCGAAGTTTTCCTTGAGACCCAGTACTTC
CASSFEVFLETQYF
>TRBV18|-|TRBJ1-1|many|13
TGTGCCAGCTCACAACGCGGACAAGCCGAAGCTTTCTTT
CASSQRGQAEAFF
>TRBV2|-|TRBJ2-5|many|15
TGTGCCAGCAGTGAAATGGCGGGAAACGAAGAGACCCAGTACTTC
CASSEMAGNEETQYF
>TRBV2|TRBD1|TRBJ1-5|many|15
TGTGCCAGCAGTGTGGGACAGGGGAGGGGTCAGCCCCAGCATTTT
CASSVGQGRGQPQHF
>TRBV30|TRBD1|TRBJ2-6|few|17
TGTGCCTCCGGTTCGACAGGGTCTTGGACTGGGGCCAACGTCCTGACTTTC
CASGSTGSWTGANVLTF